Listed here are 17 T cell receptor beta chains from one sample, sequenced in a study of cytomegalovirus exposure and HLA in healthy donors (TCRdb year 2017). The protocol used for the library was the immunoSEQ multiplex PCR assay. For the multiplex PCR, a mixture combining 60 forward primers for TCR Vbeta segments and 13 reverse primers for TCR Jbeta segments was used. This is the immuneACCESS table as TCRdb keeps it, with only in-frame sequences that have V and J called. A part of the clones is gone; compared with another copy, unresolved V genes explain less than half, and the rest is unexplained. In this sample the table shows tens of thousands of clones, about 77% of which occur a single time. The ten largest clones capture about 2.7% of the sample. Sequencing input: PBMCs. Receptor source: a male donor in good health and CMV-seropositive.

This clone appeared once. CDR3 nucleotides: TGTGCCACCAGCAGAGGTCGGGTCCTAGCGGGAGTCTATGAGACCCAGTACTTC. Protein sequence: CATSRGRVLAGVYETQYF. The gene calls are TRBV15 and TRBJ2-5; 10 nucleotides align to TRBD2. Germline V gene lookup returns CDR1 LNHNV and CDR2 YYDKDF (reference sequence). The CDR3 has 18 amino acids. The V segment lost 1 base and the J segment 5 bases; nucleotides outside the gene matches: 13.

Here the CDR3 DNA reads TGTGCCAGCAGTGATCTTGGACTAGCTTTGTACGAGCAGTACTTC. This codes for CASSDLGLALYEQYF. The chain employs TRBV2 and TRBJ2-7; 8 bases line up with TRBD2. CDR1 and CDR2 (germline): SNHLY, FYNNEI. This CDR3 spans 15 amino acids. The J segment lost 4 bases and the V segment lost 3 bases, leaving 8 bases of the junction unmatched.

The rearrangement joins TRBV5-4 to TRBJ2-5; D is undetermined. Germline-derived CDR1 and CDR2 are SGHNT and YYREEE (reference sequence). V lost 4 bases to trimming and J lost 4 bases, with 17 bases between them. The length of the CDR3 is 15 residues. CDR3 loop: CASSPMVGSGETQYF. The CDR3 bases are TGTGCCAGCAGCCCAATGGTAGGCTCGGGAGAGACCCAGTACTTC.

This chain links TRBV1 with TRBJ2-7; TRBD2, the D gene given by the table, was not confirmed from the DNA. TRBV1 is tagged as a pseudogene. CDR3 length: 17 residues. The CDR3 coding sequence is TGCACCAGCAGCCAAGAGGGACTAGCGGGAGATTCCTACGAGCAGAACTTC. This sequence encodes CTSSQEGLAGDSYEQNF.

The V and J genes are TRBV4-3 and TRBJ2-7; the D gene is possibly TRBD2 (7 bases). V lost 0 bases and J lost 0, with 15 bases in between. The CDR3 contains 17 residues. Looked up from germline, CDR1 is LGHNA and CDR2 is YSLEER. CDR3 protein: CASSQEGAAGYSYEQYF. DNA of the CDR3: TGCGCCAGCAGCCAAGAGGGGGCAGCGGGGTACTCCTACGAGCAGTACTTC.

The chain couples TRBV27 to TRBJ2-5; TRBD1 might be the D (5 bases). CDR3 length equals 16 residues. Trimming removed 4 bases at V and 2 bases at J, with 17 bases between. Germline CDR1 and CDR2: MNHEY and SMNVEV (reference sequence). CDR3 DNA sequence: TGTGCCAGCAGTTACAGGAGACAGACCCAGCAAGAGACCCAGTACTTC. Amino acids: CASSYRRQTQQETQYF.

The rearrangement uses TRBV11-2 and TRBJ1-1; the match to TRBD1 covers 7 bases. The CDR3 loop spans 14 amino acids. Per the germline V gene, CDR1 is SGHAT and CDR2 is FQNNGV. With 5 bases clipped from V and 1 base from J, the junction kept 4 bases outside the gene matches. The CDR3 spells CASSSRDRNTEAFF. In DNA form, the CDR3 reads TGTGCCAGCAGCAGCAGGGACAGGAACACTGAAGCTTTCTTT. Combining the CDR3 with reference TRBV11-2 and TRBJ1-1 gives the whole variable domain EAGVAQSPRYKIIEKRQSVAFWCNPISGHATLYWYQQILGQGPKLLIQFQNNGVVDDSQLPKDRFSAERLKGVDSTLKIQPAKLEDSAVYLCASSSRDRNTEAFFGQGTRLTVV.

The chain has TRBV30 and TRBJ2-1, with D perhaps matching TRBD1 (6 bases). CDR3 size: 13 residues. Germline V lookup: CDR1 GTSNPN, CDR2 SVGIG (reference sequence). This CDR3 reads CVYRASSYNEQFF. The CDR3 DNA follows: TGTGTTTACAGGGCGAGCTCCTACAATGAGCAGTTCTTC.

The chain couples TRBV6-6 to TRBJ1-4; 7 nucleotides align to TRBD1. CDR3 length equals 14 residues. V shed 5 bases, J shed 0 bases, and the junction held 0 bases outside the gene matches. Germline CDR1 and CDR2: MNHNY and SVGAGI (reference sequence). CDR3 sequence reads: CASSGQATNEKLFF. Written as DNA, the CDR3 is TGTGCCAGCAGTGGACAGGCAACTAATGAAAAACTGTTTTTT.

The chain couples TRBV9 to TRBJ2-7, with TRBD1 matching 8 bases. The CDR3 consists of 14 residues. V trimming: 4 bases; J trimming: 2 bases; junction bases outside the gene matches: 5. The germline V gene has CDR1 SGDLS and CDR2 YYNGEE. The CDR3 region is CASSPRQGTYEQYF. The CDR3 DNA is TGTGCCAGCAGCCCCCGACAGGGGACCTACGAGCAGTACTTC.

The chain has TRBV27 and TRBJ1-1; a weak D match, TRBD1 (6 bases). V dropped 3 bases and J dropped 5 bases, with 10 bases sitting between them. CDR1 and CDR2 (germline): MNHEY, SMNVEV (reference sequence). This CDR3 region has 13 residues. The CDR3 DNA reads as TGTGCCAGCAGTTTTCAGGGGCGTACTGAAGCTTTCTTT. It translates to CASSFQGRTEAFF.

There are a few counts of this clone. CDR3 protein: CASSQGVILRFNEQYF. The CDR3 DNA follows: TGCGCCAGCAGCCAAGGGGTTATCCTCAGGTTCAACGAGCAGTACTTC. The rearrangement uses TRBV4-1 and TRBJ2-7; no definite D call. The CDR3 totals 16 residues. V lost 1 base, J lost 5 bases, and 18 bases lay in between. Germline V gene lookup returns CDR1 MGHRA and CDR2 YSYEKL.

The chain is built from TRBV27 and TRBJ2-7, with D perhaps matching TRBD2 (5 bases). The CDR3 is 19 residues long. Trimming took off 8 bases at V and 5 bases at J, with 34 bases between the two ends. The germline V gene has CDR1 MNHEY and CDR2 SMNVEV (reference sequence). CDR3 region: CASLRKAHSASLKGNEQYF. The DNA for the CDR3 is TGTGCCAGCCTCCGCAAGGCCCACTCGGCTAGCCTGAAGGGTAACGAGCAGTACTTC.

This clone has only a few counts. The chain combines TRBV30 with TRBJ2-6; the D is unclear. The germline V gene encodes CDR1 GTSNPN and CDR2 SVGIG (reference sequence). V lost 4 bases and J 1 base, leaving 8 bases between the germline ends. The CDR3 spans 14 residues. The CDR3 loop is CAWISTSGANVLTF. Here the CDR3 DNA reads TGTGCCTGGATTTCAACTTCTGGGGCCAACGTCCTGACTTTC.

The gene calls are TRBV28 and TRBJ2-7, with D possibly matching TRBD2 (5 bases). The CDR3 consists of 15 residues. V lost 3 bases and J 2 bases, leaving 14 bases between the germline ends. Germline CDR1 is MDHEN and CDR2 is SYDVKM. The CDR3 spells CASSFLGGYAYEQYF. The CDR3 DNA follows: TGTGCCAGCAGTTTTTTAGGCGGGTACGCCTACGAGCAGTACTTC.

The gene calls are TRBV2 and TRBJ1-5, with TRBD1 matching over 9 bases. V lost 4 bases, J lost 4 bases, and 5 bases stayed unmatched. The CDR3 consists of 15 residues. The germline CDR1 and CDR2 sequences are SNHLY and FYNNEI. The CDR3 is CASSAQGATNQPQHF. CDR3 in DNA: TGTGCCAGCAGTGCACAGGGGGCGACGAATCAGCCCCAGCATTTT.

The rearrangement uses TRBV20-1 and TRBJ2-1; D perhaps matches TRBD2 (5 bases). The germline V gene encodes CDR1 DFQATT and CDR2 SNEGSKA (reference sequence). Deletions cut 6 bases from V and 9 bases from J, with 12 bases between. CDR3 size: 11 residues. CDR3 sequence (DNA): TGCAGTGCAGGAATAGCGAGTGAGCAGTTCTTC. This translates into CSAGIASEQFF.